The entry below gives a single TCR beta chain sequence along with its context. The data originate from a study of patients and donors after allogeneic stem cell transplantation. TCRdb recomputed calls from the RT-PCR reads with MiXCR, one row per CDR3 protein. The repertoire holds over 150,000 distinct CDR3 sequences, with more than 35% as singletons. Germline V CDR1 and CDR2: SGDLS, YYNGEE. This CDR3 contains 14 residues. Trimming took off 0 bases at V and 4 bases at J, with 11 bases between the two ends. The receptor was isolated from a human donor who was either an allogeneic HSCT recipient or a stem cell or donor lymphocyte infusion donor (not recorded which). It is not recorded whose cells these are; they may come from a transplant donor. The V and J genes are TRBV9 and TRBJ2-7, with D possibly being TRBD2 (5 bases). The sequenced sample consisted of blood, either unsorted or a sorted T cell fraction (not recorded which). This CDR3 reads CASSVEGGLYEQYF. CDR3 nucleotides: TGTGCCAGCAGCGTAGAAGGAGGCCTTTACGAGCAGTACTTC.